The 17 T cell receptor beta chains presented below share a single source sample, sequenced in a study of identical twins. One entry per CDR3 protein results from TCRdb running MiXCR on the 5' RACE reads. The table shows about 1.7 million distinct CDR3 sequences, with around 33% occurring only once. Sequenced: cord blood. These receptors originate from a newborn girl in good health.

The rearrangement uses TRBV12-3 or TRBV12-4 and TRBJ2-4; TRBD2 matches 10 bases. The CDR3 is 14 amino acids. The V segment lost 6 bases and the J segment 5 bases; nucleotides outside the gene matches: 4. As DNA, the CDR3 is TGTGCCAGCAGCCCCGGACTAGCGGAAAACATTCAGTACTTC. This codes for CASSPGLAENIQYF.

This clonotype was observed at least ten times. The V call is TRBV29-1, the J call TRBJ2-7; TRBD2 agrees at 11 bases. Germline assignment: CDR1 SQVTM and CDR2 ANQGSEA. Germline trimming cut 1 base from V and 0 bases from J; bases unmatched to any gene: 5. This CDR3 region has 16 residues. This CDR3 is CSVEGDTSGSSYEQYF. Written as DNA, the CDR3 is TGCAGCGTTGAAGGCGATACTAGCGGGAGCTCCTACGAGCAGTACTTC.

J is TRBJ2-5 and V is TRBV28; D call uncertain. Germline values: CDR1 MDHEN, CDR2 SYDVKM. Trimming shortened V by 2 bases and J by 11 bases, and 15 bases separated the two germline ends. The CDR3 spans 13 residues. In nucleotides, the CDR3 is TGTGCCAGCAGTTTAAGTGTCTCTTACGGGCAGTACTTC. The encoded protein is CASSLSVSYGQYF.

The chain has TRBV20-1 and TRBJ2-7; 7 positions agree with TRBD2. The V segment lost 0 bases and the J segment 0 bases; nucleotides outside the gene matches: 5. There are 15 residues in the CDR3. Germline lookup yields CDR1 DFQATT and CDR2 SNEGSKA (reference sequence). The CDR3 sequence: CSARDPLAFSYEQYF. Here the CDR3 DNA reads TGCAGTGCTAGAGACCCACTAGCGTTCTCCTACGAGCAGTACTTC.

The chain is built from TRBV20-1 and TRBJ2-3; 11 bases line up with TRBD2. V lost 0 bases to trimming and J lost 8 bases; unmatched junction nucleotides: 7. This CDR3 spans 15 amino acids. The germline gives CDR1 DFQATT, CDR2 SNEGSKA (reference sequence). CDR3 sequence: CSAREGTSGRGTQYF. The CDR3 DNA is TGCAGTGCTAGAGAGGGGACTAGCGGTAGAGGTACGCAGTATTTT.

V and J are TRBV12-3 or TRBV12-4 and TRBJ2-1, with TRBD1 as a possible D gene (6 bases). V was trimmed by 3 bases and J by 6 bases, leaving 12 bases between them. The length of the CDR3 is 14 residues. CDR3 loop: CASSFEQGVNEQFF. The CDR3 DNA is TGTGCCAGCAGTTTTGAACAGGGAGTCAATGAGCAGTTCTTC.

The chain links TRBV24-1 to TRBJ2-1; 9 bases are shared with TRBD2. The CDR3 sequence is 16 residues long. CDR1 is KGHDR and CDR2 is SFDVKD in the germline V gene. The V gene end was trimmed by 5 bases and the J gene end by 7 bases; junction bases not matched to a gene: 11. CDR3 amino acids: CATSARPAGGWNEQFF. The CDR3 nucleotides are TGTGCCACCAGTGCACGCCCAGCGGGAGGTTGGAATGAGCAGTTCTTC.

V is TRBV6-1 and J is TRBJ1-2; 11 bases match TRBD1. The CDR3 length is 15 residues. The germline CDR1 and CDR2 sequences are MNHNS and SASEGT. V dropped 2 bases and J dropped 5; count of bases not matched to a gene: 4. The CDR3 nucleotides are TGTGCCAGCAGTGAACGTGGGACAGGGGGATATGGCTACACCTTC. This gives the protein CASSERGTGGYGYTF.

Comment on this clonotype: With a much larger clone just one base away, this may be a read error. The V gene is TRBV12-3 or TRBV12-4, the J gene TRBJ2-3; D is uncertain. CDR3 length: 13 residues. The DNA for the CDR3 is TGTGCCAGCAGTTTAATCGCCACAGATACGCACTATTTT. Its protein product is CASSLIATDTHYF.

This clonotype was recorded at least ten times. V is TRBV2 and J is TRBJ2-7; no firm D call. The CDR3 consists of 14 residues. Per the germline V gene, CDR1 is SNHLY and CDR2 is FYNNEI. Trimming removed 5 bases from V and 0 bases from J, with 11 bases in between. This CDR3 reads CASSPRTRSYEQYF. Here the CDR3 DNA reads TGTGCCAGCAGTCCTCGGACCCGCTCCTACGAGCAGTACTTC.

The chain recombines TRBV28 with TRBJ2-2; the match to TRBD2 covers 8 bases. In germline, CDR1 is MDHEN, CDR2 SYDVKM. With 1 base clipped from V and 4 bases from J, the junction kept 5 bases outside the gene matches. The CDR3 has 16 amino acids. In DNA, the CDR3 is TGTGCCAGCAGTTTATCATCTGGGACTAGCACCGGGGAGCTGTTTTTT. Amino acids: CASSLSSGTSTGELFF.

This clonotype has more than one count but fewer than ten. The chain links TRBV7-2 to TRBJ2-3, with TRBD2 matching 15 bases. This CDR3 comprises 18 residues. Germline V gene lookup returns CDR1 SGHTA and CDR2 FQGNSA. V lost 1 base to trimming and J lost 3 bases; unmatched junction nucleotides: 5. CDR3 protein: CASSLGRGLAGGTDTQYF. Written as DNA, the CDR3 is TGTGCCAGCAGCTTAGGGAGGGGACTAGCGGGGGGTACAGATACGCAGTATTTT. The whole variable domain, remainder taken from reference TRBV7-2 and TRBJ2-3, is GAGVSQSPSNKVTEKGKDVELRCDPISGHTALYWYRQSLGQGLEFLIYFQGNSAPDKSGLPSDRFSAERTGGSVSTLTIQRTQQEDSAVYLCASSLGRGLAGGTDTQYFGPGTRLTVL.

This clonotype has more than one count but fewer than ten. This chain uses TRBV7-6 with TRBJ2-2; 14 bases line up with TRBD2. V shed 1 base and J 5 bases; nucleotides not matched to a gene: 9. The CDR3 is 19 residues long. Germline CDR1 is SGHVS and CDR2 is FNYEAQ. This CDR3 is CASSLVGLAGGLRTGELFF. CDR3 nucleotides: TGTGCCAGCAGCTTAGTCGGACTAGCGGGGGGTTTGAGAACCGGGGAGCTGTTTTTT.

The table lists this clonotype with a few counts. The J gene is TRBJ2-7, the V gene TRBV10-3; TRBD2 matches 8 bases. V was clipped by 8 bases and J by 1 base; unmatched bases: 13. CDR1 and CDR2 from the germline V gene are ENHRY and SYGVKD. This CDR3 is 16 amino acids long. CDR3 coding DNA: TGTGCCATCTATAGTACAGCGGGAGCGGGGTCCTACGAGCAGTACTTC. This gives the protein CAIYSTAGAGSYEQYF.

V is TRBV14 and J is TRBJ2-7; D is unresolved. CDR3 length: 15 amino acids. Trimming shortened V by 1 base and J by 1 base, and 11 bases separated the two germline ends. The germline CDR1 and CDR2 sequences are SGHDN and FVKESK. In DNA form, the CDR3 reads TGTGCCAGCAGCCAAGCGGGCAGCTCATCCTACGAGCAGTACTTC. Protein sequence: CASSQAGSSSYEQYF.

The V call is TRBV2, the J call TRBJ2-7; 7 nucleotides agree with TRBD1. Germline V CDR1 and CDR2: SNHLY, FYNNEI. Trimming cost V 6 bases and J 3 bases; bases outside gene matches: 20. This CDR3 spans 18 amino acids. The CDR3 bases are TGTGCCAGCAGCAGTTTACAGGGGAATCCCAACACCATCTACGAGCAGTACTTC. It codes for CASSSLQGNPNTIYEQYF.

The chain is built from TRBV7-2 and TRBJ2-5; TRBD1 agrees at 8 bases. J gave up 5 bases and V 1 base, and 6 bases lay outside the gene matches. The CDR3 length is 15 residues. The germline CDR1 and CDR2 sequences are SGHTA and FQGNSA. The CDR3 sequence is CASSLGPGQGETQYF. In DNA form, the CDR3 reads TGTGCCAGCAGCTTAGGCCCCGGACAGGGTGAGACCCAGTACTTC.